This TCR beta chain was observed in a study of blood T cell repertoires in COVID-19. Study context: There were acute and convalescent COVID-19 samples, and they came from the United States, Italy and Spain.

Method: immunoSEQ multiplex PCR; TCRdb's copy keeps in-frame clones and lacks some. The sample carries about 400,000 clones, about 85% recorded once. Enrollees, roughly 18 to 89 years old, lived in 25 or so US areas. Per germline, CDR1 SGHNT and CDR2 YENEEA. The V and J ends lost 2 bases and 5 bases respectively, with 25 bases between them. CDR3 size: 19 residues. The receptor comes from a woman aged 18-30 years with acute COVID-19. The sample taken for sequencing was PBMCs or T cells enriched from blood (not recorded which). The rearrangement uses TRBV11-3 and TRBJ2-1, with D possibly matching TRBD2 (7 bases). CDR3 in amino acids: CASSLLGAGANIGHNEQFF. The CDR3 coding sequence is TGTGCCAGCAGCTTATTGGGGGCGGGGGCCAACATAGGCCACAATGAGCAGTTCTTC.